This passage covers 3 T cell receptor beta chains from one sample sequenced in a study of primary melanoma T cells and metastatic recurrence. Assay: immunoSEQ multiplex PCR; the TCRdb copy retains only in-frame clones and omits some. The sample comprises some 980 clones, 60% to 80% of which are singletons, and approximately 4.3% rests with the top ten. The specimen sequenced was melanoma tumor tissue. All receptors derive from a human donor with melanoma.

The chain joins TRBV18 to TRBJ1-1; D might be TRBD1 (6 bases). This CDR3 region has 16 residues. V lost 0 bases, J lost 4 bases, and 15 bases lay in between. Germline lookup yields CDR1 KGHSH and CDR2 LQKENI. CDR3 loop: CASSPPSGGPSTEAFF. The CDR3 DNA follows: TGTGCCAGCTCACCACCGTCGGGGGGGCCGAGCACTGAAGCTTTCTTT. Combining the CDR3 with reference TRBV18 and TRBJ1-1 gives the whole variable domain NAGVMQNPRHLVRRRGQEARLRCSPMKGHSHVYWYRQLPEEGLKFMVYLQKENIIDESGMPKERFSAEFPKEGPSILRIQQVVRGDSAAYFCASSPPSGGPSTEAFFGQGTRLTVV.

The rearrangement uses TRBV6-8 and TRBJ1-4; D not certain. The ends were cut back, 1 base at V and 8 bases at J, with 17 bases in the middle. The CDR3 length is 16 residues. CDR1 is MNHGY, CDR2 SAAAGT, per germline. For the CDR3, the DNA is TGTGCCAGCAGTTACTACCGGCCTCCCAGTGGAGAAAAACTGTTTTTT. Encoded protein: CASSYYRPPSGEKLFF.

The rearrangement joins TRBV28 to TRBJ2-3; the match to TRBD1 covers 8 bases. Germline CDR1 MDHEN, CDR2 SYDVKM. With 3 bases clipped from V and 6 bases from J, the junction kept 11 bases outside the gene matches. This CDR3 is 16 amino acids long. The CDR3 protein is CASSLRVAGGVDTQYF. CDR3 sequence (DNA): TGTGCCAGCAGTTTGCGGGTAGCAGGGGGCGTGGATACGCAGTATTTT.